This T cell receptor beta chain was sequenced in a study of blood T cell repertoires in COVID-19. About the study: Whether acute or convalescent, the COVID-19 samples came from the United States, Italy and Spain. From T cells, B-cell-depleted T cells, or PBMCs came the material, which was cDNA or gDNA.

Authors' processing steps: Using reference gene primer amplification, nucleated cell counts were estimated. The protocol was immunoSEQ multiplex PCR, while the TCRdb copy is restricted to in-frame clones and leaves out a portion. Clone size and the V and J calls come from that table; the DNA yielded D and trimming. The table has roughly 500,000 clones, 70% to 90% seen once. The CDR3 length is 15 residues. With 5 bases removed from V and 4 bases from J, the gap between germline ends came to 17 bases. Germline assignment: CDR1 KGHSH and CDR2 LQKENI. This chain links TRBV18 with TRBJ1-2; the D gene is possibly TRBD1 (5 bases). Sequencing input: peripheral blood. This sequence was found in a human donor in a cohort sampled during active COVID-19. The chain's CDR3 is CASSSGGSGGYGYTF. CDR3 nucleotides: TGTGCCAGCTCAAGCGGCGGCAGCGGGGGCTATGGCTACACCTTC.